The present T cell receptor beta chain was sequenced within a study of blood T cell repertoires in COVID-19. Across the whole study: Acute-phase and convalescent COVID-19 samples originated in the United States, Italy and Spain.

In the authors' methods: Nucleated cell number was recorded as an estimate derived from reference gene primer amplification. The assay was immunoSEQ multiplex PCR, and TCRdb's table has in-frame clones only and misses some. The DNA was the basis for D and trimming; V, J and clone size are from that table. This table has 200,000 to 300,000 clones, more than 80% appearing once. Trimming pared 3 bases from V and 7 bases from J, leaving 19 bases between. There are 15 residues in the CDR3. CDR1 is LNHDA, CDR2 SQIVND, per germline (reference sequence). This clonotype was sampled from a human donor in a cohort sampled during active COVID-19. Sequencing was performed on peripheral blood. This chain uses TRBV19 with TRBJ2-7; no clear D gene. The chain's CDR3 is CASSIRPDTFQEQYF. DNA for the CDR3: TGTGCCAGTAGTATTCGGCCAGACACATTTCAGGAGCAGTACTTC.